This TCR beta chain appears in the sequencing data of a study of blood T cell repertoires in COVID-19. Study overall: The cDNA or gDNA used as material had been derived from T cells, B-cell-depleted T cells, or PBMCs.

J was trimmed by 4 bases and V by 3 bases; bases with no gene match: 4. This CDR3 has 16 amino acids. Germline CDR1 and CDR2: KGHDR and SFDVKD. The repertoire was sequenced with immunoSEQ multiplex PCR; TCRdb's copy has only in-frame clones and lacks some. The sample has about 160,000 clones; about 81% are singletons. Sequencing used peripheral blood. The chain uses TRBV24-1 and TRBJ2-3, with TRBD1 matching over 12 bases. This receptor was taken from a human donor in a cohort sampled during active COVID-19. The CDR3 DNA reads TGTGCCACCAGTGATGGGACAGGGGGCAGGTCAGATACGCAGTATTTT. It codes for CATSDGTGGRSDTQYF.